One and the same sample provided the 30 T cell receptor beta chains below, sequenced in a study of blood T cell repertoires in COVID-19. TCRdb keeps only in-frame clones here, not all; method: immunoSEQ multiplex PCR. The data hold hundreds of thousands of clones, with more than 80% observed a single time. The sequenced sample consisted of PBMCs or T cells enriched from blood (not recorded which). The receptors shown here come from a man in his fifties who had been exposed to COVID-19.

The chain uses TRBV6-5 and TRBJ1-4; TRBD1 is a possible D gene (6 bases). This CDR3 comprises 16 residues. CDR1 MNHEY and CDR2 SVGAGI come from the germline V gene. V was trimmed by 2 bases and J by 6 bases, leaving 16 bases between them. The CDR3 sequence is CASSYRSDRLHEKLFF. The CDR3 DNA is TGTGCCAGCAGTTACCGATCCGACAGGCTACATGAAAAACTGTTTTTT.

This clone was picked up a small number of times. This same CDR3 is encoded by further DNA sequences in the sample. The chain joins TRBV5-1 to TRBJ1-4; 12 nucleotides agree with TRBD1. V was clipped by 4 bases and J by 6 bases; unmatched bases: 1. This CDR3 spans 14 amino acids. Per germline, CDR1 SGHRS and CDR2 YFSETQ. Here the CDR3 DNA reads TGCGCCAGCAGCCGGGACAGGGGGCATGAAAAACTGTTTTTT. This gives the protein CASSRDRGHEKLFF.

This chain uses TRBV5-5 with TRBJ2-5; 8 bases are shared with TRBD2. The trim removed 1 base at V and 5 bases at J, leaving 7 bases unmatched. CDR3 size: 15 residues. Looked up from germline, CDR1 is SGHKS and CDR2 is YYEKEE (reference sequence). CDR3 residues: CASSLRRGARETQYF. Written as DNA, the CDR3 is TGTGCCAGCAGCTTGCGGCGGGGGGCCAGGGAGACCCAGTACTTC.

The chain couples TRBV6-5 to TRBJ1-6, with 9 nucleotides matching TRBD1. After removal of 10 bases from V and 8 bases from J, the junction contained 6 bases not matched to a gene. The germline gives CDR1 MNHEY, CDR2 SVGAGI. This CDR3 region has 13 residues. The CDR3: CAIKGQGHSPLHF. DNA for the CDR3: TGTGCCATCAAGGGACAGGGACATTCACCCCTCCACTTT.

In DNA form, the CDR3 reads TGCGCCTGCTCACAGGGGGCCTCACCCTCGAACACCGGGGAGCTGTTTTTT. Its translation is CACSQGASPSNTGELFF. V usage is TRBV5-1 and J usage is TRBJ2-2; 9 bases are shared with TRBD1. V was clipped by 10 bases and J by 0 bases; unmatched bases: 13. The germline V gene has CDR1 SGHRS and CDR2 YFSETQ. The CDR3 is 17 amino acids.

V is TRBV7-3 and J is TRBJ1-1, with TRBD1 as a possible D gene (5 bases). CDR3 size: 13 residues. Germline lookup yields CDR1 SGHTA and CDR2 FQGTGA. Trimming removed 7 bases at V and 11 bases at J, with 20 bases between. The CDR3, as DNA: TGTGCCAGCACCCTGAGACGGGGGAGTCGGGCTTTCTTT. Translation gives CASTLRRGSRAFF.

The CDR3 spells CASSGLGTGESQPQHF. The CDR3 nucleotides are TGTGCCAGCAGTGGGCTCGGGACAGGGGAGAGTCAGCCCCAGCATTTT. The chain uses TRBV28 and TRBJ1-5, with 10 positions matching TRBD1. CDR1 MDHEN and CDR2 SYDVKM come from the germline V gene. The CDR3 has 16 amino acids. The ends lost 5 bases at V and 6 bases at J; junction bases unmatched: 10.

This clone occurred once. The V gene is TRBV5-1, the J gene TRBJ2-1, with 15 bases identical to TRBD2. Germline trimming cut 1 base from V and 7 bases from J; bases unmatched to any gene: 12. The CDR3 is 19 residues long. The germline V gene has CDR1 SGHRS and CDR2 YFSETQ. The CDR3 sequence: CASSLRTGTSGRPTNEQFF. CDR3 DNA sequence: TGCGCCAGCAGCTTGAGAACCGGGACTAGCGGGAGGCCAACGAATGAGCAGTTCTTC.

The rearrangement uses TRBV24-1 and TRBJ2-6; TRBD2 might be the D (6 bases). Trimming took off 5 bases at V and 0 bases at J, with 19 bases between the two ends. The germline CDR1 and CDR2 sequences are KGHDR and SFDVKD. This CDR3 spans 19 amino acids. CDR3 loop: CATSGPDGLLSSGANVLTF. CDR3 in DNA: TGTGCCACCAGTGGCCCAGACGGACTACTCAGCTCTGGGGCCAACGTCCTGACTTTC.

The chain carries TRBV29-1 and TRBJ2-7; TRBD2 agrees at 10 bases. Germline V lookup: CDR1 SQVTM, CDR2 ANQGSEA. The length of the CDR3 is 14 residues. The CDR3 sequence is CSLDRTSGRYEQYV. CDR3 bases: TGCAGCCTTGATCGGACTAGCGGACGATACGAGCAGTACGTC.

The chain is built from TRBV9 and TRBJ1-5; maybe TRBD1 (5 bases). Trimming stripped 4 bases from V and 3 bases from J, with 20 bases between. The germline gives CDR1 SGDLS, CDR2 YYNGEE. The CDR3 has 17 residues. CDR3 in amino acids: CASSPGGTNVYNQPQHF. The DNA for the CDR3 is TGTGCCAGCAGCCCCGGCGGGACCAATGTATACAATCAGCCCCAGCATTTT.

The chain is built from TRBV9 and TRBJ2-3; weak D call: TRBD2 (7 bases). CDR3 length: 16 amino acids. The ends were cut back, 1 base at V and 5 bases at J, with 17 bases in the middle. The germline CDR1 and CDR2 sequences are SGDLS and YYNGEE. CDR3 region: CASSVSPRGAGDTQYF. The CDR3, as DNA: TGTGCCAGCAGCGTATCTCCCCGGGGGGCCGGAGATACGCAGTATTTT.

The chain is built from TRBV9 and TRBJ1-1; 7 bases agree with TRBD1. Germline values: CDR1 SGDLS, CDR2 YYNGEE. The CDR3 runs to 15 residues. The junction had 8 bases not matched to a gene; V was cut back by 4 bases and J by 2 bases. The CDR3 DNA reads as TGTGCCAGCAGCCCACACCGGACAGGAAACACTGAAGCTTTCTTT. Translating gives CASSPHRTGNTEAFF.

The chain uses TRBV6-5 and TRBJ1-2; 7 bases align to TRBD1. V lost 6 bases to trimming and J lost 8 bases; unmatched junction nucleotides: 6. The germline V gene encodes CDR1 MNHEY and CDR2 SVGAGI. The CDR3 spans 12 residues. CDR3 in amino acids: CASSLTGDGYTF. CDR3 coding DNA: TGTGCCAGCAGCCTCACAGGGGACGGCTACACCTTC.

The chain employs TRBV7-8 and TRBJ2-2, with 11 nucleotides matching TRBD2. CDR1 is SGHVS and CDR2 is FQNEAQ in the germline V gene. CDR3 length equals 18 residues. The trim removed 1 base at V and 1 base at J, leaving 5 bases unmatched. The CDR3 loop is CASSLVGGLAGNTGELFF. CDR3 DNA: TGTGCCAGCAGCTTAGTCGGAGGACTAGCGGGGAACACCGGGGAGCTGTTTTTT.

The J gene is TRBJ1-5, the V gene TRBV10-3; 7 bases map to TRBD1. V shed 7 bases and J 2 bases; nucleotides not matched to a gene: 8. The CDR3 has 15 residues. Looked up from germline, CDR1 is ENHRY and CDR2 is SYGVKD. The CDR3 loop reads CAIKADRDRNQPQHF. In DNA form, the CDR3 reads TGTGCCATCAAGGCCGACAGGGATCGCAATCAGCCCCAGCATTTT.

About this clone itself: Compared with germline, one end of the junction differs, possibly owing to a read error. This chain connects TRBV7-2 to TRBJ2-5; TRBD2 aligns across 9 bases. Germline lookup yields CDR1 SGHTA and CDR2 FQGNSA. The CDR3 is made up of 18 amino acids. The chain's CDR3 is CASSLVLAGRATQQTQYF. CDR3 in DNA: TGTGCCAGCAGCTTAGTCCTAGCGGGAAGAGCAACCCAACAGACCCAGTACTTC.

This clone was counted between two and nine times. V gene TRBV28 combines with J gene TRBJ1-4, with D possibly matching TRBD1 (6 bases). This CDR3 contains 16 residues. V was cut by 3 bases and J by 0 bases, with 11 bases left in between. Germline-derived CDR1 and CDR2 are MDHEN and SYDVKM. CDR3 sequence reads: CASSFAGASTNEKLFF. In nucleotides, the CDR3 is TGTGCCAGCAGTTTCGCGGGGGCGTCAACTAATGAAAAACTGTTTTTT. Together with reference TRBV28 and TRBJ1-4, the CDR3 gives the full variable domain: DVKVTQSSRYLVKRTGEKVFLECVQDMDHENMFWYRQDPGLGLRLIYFSYDVKMKEKGDIPEGYSVSREKKERFSLILESASTNQTSMYLCASSFAGASTNEKLFFGSGTQLSVL.

This chain links TRBV4-1 with TRBJ1-2; tentative D call: TRBD1 (5 bases). There are 16 residues in the CDR3. Germline V CDR1 and CDR2: MGHRA, YSYEKL. Trimming removed 0 bases from V and 3 bases from J, with 14 bases in between. CDR3 in amino acids: CASSQDFPGSYYGYTF. The CDR3, as DNA: TGCGCCAGCAGCCAAGATTTTCCAGGGTCGTACTATGGCTACACCTTC.

The rearrangement uses TRBV28 and TRBJ2-3; 8 positions agree with TRBD2. The CDR3 totals 14 residues. V shed 6 bases and J 9 bases; nucleotides not matched to a gene: 11. The germline CDR1 and CDR2 sequences are MDHEN and SYDVKM. CDR3 nucleotides: TGTGCCAGCAGGGGGCCCGGGACTAGTTTCACGCAGTATTTT. Protein sequence: CASRGPGTSFTQYF.

V usage is TRBV7-3 and J usage is TRBJ2-2; 12 nucleotides align to TRBD2. This CDR3 has 16 residues. V lost 5 bases and J lost 5; bases outside the gene matches: 6. Per germline, CDR1 SGHTA and CDR2 FQGTGA. The CDR3 DNA follows: TGTGCCAGCAGCCAGTCTAGCGGGAGGGCTACCGGGGAGCTGTTTTTT. Translating gives CASSQSSGRATGELFF.

V gene TRBV2 combines with J gene TRBJ2-7; unclear D gene. This CDR3 comprises 12 residues. V was trimmed by 5 bases and J by 1 base, leaving 6 bases between them. In germline, CDR1 is SNHLY, CDR2 FYNNEI. This CDR3 is CASSWRSYEQYV. The CDR3 DNA follows: TGTGCCAGCAGTTGGAGATCCTACGAGCAGTACGTC.

The chain is built from TRBV28 and TRBJ1-4; 7 bases match TRBD1. CDR1 is MDHEN and CDR2 is SYDVKM in the germline V gene. With V trimmed by 4 bases and J by 8 bases, 7 bases remained unmatched. The CDR3 totals 14 residues. CDR3 amino acids: CASSSGGSREKLFF. As DNA, the CDR3 is TGTGCCAGCAGTTCAGGGGGATCGCGCGAAAAACTGTTTTTT.

The chain has TRBV6-5 and TRBJ1-2; D might be TRBD1 (6 bases). The CDR3 spans 12 residues. Germline CDR1 MNHEY, CDR2 SVGAGI. The V and J ends lost 4 bases and 5 bases respectively, with 8 bases between them. The CDR3 region has the DNA TGTGCCAGCAGTTTTACAGGGTATGGCTACACCTTC. Its translation: CASSFTGYGYTF.

The CDR3 protein is CASSPADGNTIYF. The CDR3, as DNA: TGTGCCAGCAGCCCCGCGGATGGAAACACCATATATTTT. V and J are TRBV3-1 (or the pseudogene TRBV3-2) and TRBJ1-3; D is unresolved. Germline assignment: CDR1 LGHDT and CDR2 YNNKEL (reference sequence). This CDR3 spans 13 amino acids. Trimming shortened V by 4 bases and J by 3 bases, and 7 bases separated the two germline ends.

The chain couples TRBV6-5 to TRBJ2-3, with D unresolved. Germline V CDR1 and CDR2: MNHEY, SVGAGI. Deletions cut 8 bases from V and 0 bases from J, with 9 bases between. This CDR3 has 13 amino acids. The CDR3 reads CASRTESTDTQYF. The DNA of the CDR3 is TGTGCCAGCCGAACCGAGAGCACAGATACGCAGTATTTT.

The rearrangement joins TRBV24-1 to TRBJ2-3, with D maybe TRBD2 (6 bases). Germline CDR1 KGHDR, CDR2 SFDVKD. V was shortened by 1 base and J by 1 base, with 8 bases between the two germline ends. This CDR3 contains 15 residues. CDR3 sequence reads: CATSDFWGGTDTQYF. The CDR3 DNA reads TGTGCCACCAGTGATTTTTGGGGGGGCACAGATACGCAGTATTTT.

The rearrangement joins TRBV28 to TRBJ1-1; 7 bases are shared with TRBD1. The CDR3 has 15 residues. With V trimmed by 6 bases and J by 0 bases, 7 bases remained unmatched. The germline V gene encodes CDR1 MDHEN and CDR2 SYDVKM. This CDR3 is CASSQRTGMNTEAFF. The CDR3 DNA sequence: TGTGCCAGCAGCCAGCGGACAGGCATGAACACTGAAGCTTTCTTT.

The V gene is TRBV28, the J gene TRBJ2-7, with TRBD1 as a possible D gene (6 bases). The germline V gene encodes CDR1 MDHEN and CDR2 SYDVKM. Trimming took off 3 bases at V and 4 bases at J, with 10 bases between the two ends. The CDR3 sequence is 13 residues long. This CDR3 is CASSLPGQYEQYV. The CDR3 DNA reads as TGTGCCAGCAGTTTGCCAGGACAGTACGAGCAGTACGTC.

V gene TRBV5-1 combines with J gene TRBJ2-1; TRBD1 agrees at 9 bases. This CDR3 has 16 amino acids. Germline V CDR1 and CDR2: SGHRS, YFSETQ. V lost 3 bases and J lost 8; bases outside the gene matches: 12. The CDR3 nucleotides are TGCGCCAGCAGCTCCTCGACCGGGACAGGGTTATATGAGCAGTTCTTC. Its translation: CASSSSTGTGLYEQFF.